Listed below are T cell receptor beta chains from one sample, sequenced in a study of T cells in Graves' hyperthyroidism and ophthalmopathy. TCRdb re-analysed the multiplex PCR reads in MiXCR, keeping a single row per CDR3 protein. The table lists 300,000 to 350,000 distinct CDR3 sequences, 15% to 20% of them singletons, with roughly a sixth in the top ten. Material: blood. These receptors were taken from a woman aged 40 to 50 with Graves' ophthalmopathy. Each CDR3 is given with its conserved first and last residue. The D gene is left open where the match is weak. Expanded clones are given a class, and other clones once, few, many or no size at all.

TRBV29-1	few	NA	TRBJ1-1	CSVDSGDTEAFF	TGCAGCGTTGATTCTGGAGACACTGAAGCTTTCTTT
TRBV5-6	many	NA	TRBJ1-3	CASSWGVSGNTIYF	TGTGCCAGCAGCTGGGGGGTCTCTGGAAACACCATATATTTT
TRBV6-2/TRBV6-3	many	NA	TRBJ2-7	CASSYSVVGGTFEQYF	TGTGCCAGCAGTTATTCTGTGGTGGGAGGCACCTTCGAGCAGTACTTC
TRBV24-1	many	TRBD1	TRBJ1-5	CATSDPDRVQPQHF	TGTGCCACCAGTGACCCCGACAGGGTACAGCCCCAGCATTTT
TRBV5-1	many	NA	TRBJ2-3	CASSLGTVGADTQYF	TGCGCCAGCAGCTTGGGAACAGTAGGAGCAGATACGCAGTATTTT
TRBV7-8	many	NA	TRBJ1-1	CASSSERNEAFF	TGTGCCAGCAGCAGTGAGAGGAATGAAGCTTTCTTT
TRBV14	many	NA	TRBJ1-2	CASRPSGRNYGYTF	TGTGCCAGCAGACCTTCGGGACGGAACTATGGCTACACCTTC
TRBV30	many	NA	TRBJ1-2	CAWSYRNSYGYTF	TGTGCCTGGAGCTACAGGAATTCCTATGGCTACACCTTC
TRBV10-3	many	NA	TRBJ1-5	CAISRSREQPQHF	TGTGCCATCAGTAGGTCGAGAGAGCAGCCCCAGCATTTT
TRBV12-3/TRBV12-4	NA	NA	TRBJ1-3	CASSLARTSPSGNTIYF	TGTGCCAGCAGTTTAGCCCGGACATCACCCTCTGGAAACACCATATATTTT
TRBV10-3	many	TRBD1	TRBJ1-1	CAISVRQGSEAFF	TGTGCCATCAGTGTAAGACAGGGTTCAGAGGCTTTCTTT
TRBV30	many	TRBD1	TRBJ2-2	CAWSNPGQGNTGELFF	TGTGCCTGGAGTAACCCGGGACAGGGGAACACCGGGGAGCTGTTTTTT
TRBV3-1	many	TRBD1	TRBJ1-2	CASSQDYRTGEGYTF	TGTGCCAGCAGCCAAGATTATAGGACAGGGGAGGGCTACACCTTC
TRBV7-3	many	NA	TRBJ2-1	CASSSPGTSQFF	TGTGCCAGCAGCTCCCCCGGGACTTCTCAGTTCTTC
TRBV9	many	NA	TRBJ2-5	CASSARGGETQYF	TGTGCCAGCAGTGCCCGGGGAGGTGAGACCCAGTACTTC
TRBV6-1	many	NA	TRBJ1-5	CASSGGGASNQPQHF	TGTGCCAGCAGTGGGGGGGGCGCGAGCAATCAGCCCCAGCATTTT
TRBV11-2	few	NA	TRBJ2-7	CASSLDPSRGSYEQYF	TGTGCCAGCAGCTTAGACCCATCGAGGGGGTCCTACGAGCAGTACTTC
TRBV20-1	NA	TRBD2	TRBJ2-5	CSARSGLAGGPKTQYF	TGCAGTGCTAGGTCCGGACTAGCGGGAGGGCCGAAGACCCAGTACTTC
TRBV7-8	many	NA	TRBJ2-4	CASSFRPRARLEKNIQYF	TGTGCCAGCAGCTTTCGACCCAGGGCGCGATTAGAGAAAAACATTCAGTACTTC
TRBV28	many	NA	TRBJ1-5	CASSFLGTGNQPQHF	TGTGCCAGCAGTTTCTTGGGTACGGGCAATCAGCCCCAGCATTTT
TRBV19	many	NA	TRBJ1-2	CASGRTHNGYTF	TGTGCCAGTGGACGGACTCATAATGGCTACACCTTC
TRBV6-1	many	TRBD1	TRBJ2-7	CASRKPTGSYEQYF	TGTGCCAGCAGAAAACCGACAGGGTCTTACGAGCAGTACTTC
TRBV27	many	TRBD2	TRBJ2-6	CASRKAGVPLSGANVLTF	TGTGCCAGCAGAAAGGCGGGAGTACCCCTCTCTGGGGCCAACGTCCTGACTTTC
TRBV4-3	many	TRBD1	TRBJ2-2	CASSHDDRANTGELFF	TGCGCCAGCAGCCATGACGACAGGGCGAACACCGGGGAGCTGTTTTTT
TRBV7-9	many	TRBD1	TRBJ2-5	CASSLIRDRGQETQHF	TGTGCCAGCAGCTTGATCCGGGACAGGGGGCAAGAGACCCAGCACTTC
TRBV7-3	many	NA	TRBJ2-5	CASSLTAQETQYF	TGTGCCAGCAGCTTGACAGCCCAAGAGACCCAGTACTTC
TRBV12-3/TRBV12-4	NA	TRBD1	TRBJ1-1	CASTEGQGESEAFF	TGTGCCAGCACCGAGGGACAGGGGGAAAGTGAAGCTTTCTTT
TRBV27	many	NA	TRBJ1-6	CASSFLKSNSPLHF	TGTGCCAGCAGTTTTCTTAAGAGTAATTCACCCCTCCACTTT
TRBV12-3/TRBV12-4	many	NA	TRBJ2-5	CASRTSGSETQYF	TGTGCCAGCAGAACTTCAGGGTCGGAGACCCAGTACTTC
TRBV27	few	NA	TRBJ1-6	CASSVGVTGYGSPLHF	TGTGCCAGCAGTGTAGGGGTAACAGGGTACGGTTCACCCCTCCACTTT
TRBV6-1	many	NA	TRBJ1-3	CASRSGEVPADTIYF	TGTGCCAGCAGATCCGGCGAGGTTCCCGCGGACACCATATATTTT
TRBV5-4	many	TRBD1	TRBJ1-1	CASSTGDMNTEAFF	TGTGCCAGCAGCACAGGGGACATGAACACTGAAGCTTTCTTT
TRBV27	many	NA	TRBJ1-5	CASSQTPNQPQHF	TGTGCCAGCAGCCAAACACCGAATCAGCCCCAGCATTTT
TRBV12-3/TRBV12-4	NA	TRBD1	TRBJ1-2	CASSFSQGDGYTF	TGTGCCAGCAGTTTCTCCCAGGGGGACGGCTACACCTTC
TRBV7-2	many	TRBD2	TRBJ2-5	CASSLGGKETQYF	TGTGCCAGCAGCTTGGGGGGGAAAGAGACCCAGTACTTC
TRBV6-1	many	TRBD1	TRBJ1-1	CASSTRDSIIAEAFF	TGTGCCAGCAGTACCCGGGACAGTATTATCGCTGAAGCTTTCTTT
TRBV5-6	NA	NA	TRBJ2-7	CASSLSGTIYEQYF	TGTGCCAGCAGCTTGTCCGGGACAATCTACGAGCAGTACTTC
TRBV24-1	few	NA	TRBJ1-2	CATNDGYYGYIF	TGTGCCACCAATGATGGTTACTATGGCTACATCTTC
TRBV29-1	many	NA	TRBJ1-1	CSVGHLNTEAFF	TGCAGCGTTGGGCACCTGAACACTGAAGCTTTCTTT
TRBV9	few	TRBD1	TRBJ1-1	CTSSGGVRGRVTEAFF	TGTACCAGCAGCGGGGGGGTGAGGGGGCGAGTCACTGAAGCTTTCTTT
TRBV7-9	many	NA	TRBJ2-7	CASSLVLGSYEQYF	TGTGCCAGCAGCTTAGTTTTGGGGTCCTACGAGCAGTACTTC
TRBV5-1	many	NA	TRBJ2-7	CASSFSSESYEQYF	TGCGCCAGCAGCTTCTCTAGCGAATCCTACGAGCAGTACTTC
TRBV7-9	many	NA	TRBJ2-2	CASSPQGLGTGELFF	TGTGCCAGCAGCCCACAGGGTTTGGGCACCGGGGAGCTGTTTTTT
TRBV15	many	NA	TRBJ1-2	CATSRGGQSNYGYTF	TGTGCCACCAGCAGAGGCGGACAGTCGAACTATGGCTACACCTTC
TRBV10-3	many	TRBD1	TRBJ2-5	CATAGTGVFQETQYF	TGTGCCACCGCCGGGACAGGGGTATTCCAAGAGACCCAGTACTTC
TRBV20-1	many	NA	TRBJ2-5	CSASGFLMGPETQYF	TGCAGTGCTAGCGGCTTCCTCATGGGGCCAGAGACCCAGTACTTC
TRBV5-1	NA	NA	TRBJ1-1	CASSLELSTEAFF	TGCGCCAGCAGCTTGGAATTGAGCACTGAAGCTTTCTTT
TRBV2	NA	TRBD1	TRBJ1-5	CASSLFSGGRNQPQHF	TGTGCCAGCAGTTTATTTTCAGGGGGTCGCAATCAGCCCCAGCATTTT
TRBV20-1	many	TRBD1	TRBJ1-1	CSARPTGGNTEAFF	TGCAGTGCTAGACCCACAGGGGGAAACACTGAAGCTTTCTTT
TRBV6-5	many	TRBD2	TRBJ2-7	CASSYFGLGPDEQYF	TGTGCCAGCAGTTACTTCGGACTAGGCCCGGACGAGCAGTACTTC
TRBV25-1	NA	NA	TRBJ1-2	CASSESTGFYGYTF	TGTGCCAGCAGTGAATCTACAGGCTTCTATGGCTACACCTTC
TRBV30	many	NA	TRBJ1-1	CAWRWGRDTEAFF	TGTGCCTGGAGATGGGGGCGCGACACTGAAGCTTTCTTT